The TCR beta chain described here comes from a study of T cell repertoires and leukemia-associated antigens (dated by TCRdb to the late 2010s). Background for the entire study: Around 15 million effective reads were obtained overall, with each sample giving about 5.1 to 7 million read pairs and about 3.3 to 5.0 million effective reads. The study aimed to identify which antigen a TCR Vbeta21 clone previously found in CML patients recognizes, using in vitro peptide stimulation of healthy T cells. What the authors observed across the whole study: The four groups showed no significant differences in numbers of Vbeta genes (roughly 60), Jbeta genes (14), VDJ rearrangements, or unique CDR3s. The antigen specificity and function of the expanded clones were not directly tested and needed further investigation.

As a first step, the CD3+ T cells were left to rest overnight in RPMI 1640 lacking fetal bovine serum, at about 2.5 million cells/mL. MACS immunomagnetic beads were used, per the manufacturer's instructions, to isolate CD3+ T cells from PBMCs. TRIzol reagent was used to extract total RNA from the cultured T cells. 5' rapid amplification of cDNA ends (5'RACE) was the method used to amplify TCRbeta libraries from the RNA. Before sequencing, library concentration and integrity were assessed using Qubit, an Agilent instrument, and quantitative PCR. Sequencing of qualified libraries was performed on Illumina HiSeq or MiSeq by a commercial service provider. The original pipeline was this. TCR sequences in each sample were identified with MiXCR version 1.8.2. To qualify, a clone needed a CDR3 longer than four amino acids, an in-frame nucleotide length, and no stop codon. An effective read was defined as a read containing the complete CDR3 structure. RT-PCR with 24 Vbeta primers, GeneScan spectratyping, and Sanger sequencing were used to validate the expanded clones. TCRdb passed the public sequencing reads through fastp at Q25 and MiXCR, retaining productive beta sequences. Entries that share a CDR3 protein sequence are merged under the most common genes and DNA. These V and J calls are TCRdb output, not the study's own analysis. For this sample there are more than 8,000 distinct CDR3 sequences; 40% to 45% appear just once. The top ten hold just over 55% of the sample.

The CDR3 sequence holds 14 residues, the cysteine and phenylalanine included. This entry keeps only the CDR3 DNA: 42 bases, framed from base 1. From a lookup of the germline V gene, CDR1 and CDR2 are SNHLY and FYNNEI. V gives up 3 bases and J gives up 5 bases, and the segment between their germline ends measures 12 bases. In its sample, this clonotype was seen many times. Its cognate antigen has yet to be identified. Base-call qualities are not available, and no considerably larger clone is one nucleotide away. The source material was CD3+ T cells sorted from blood and cultured. Recombination linked TRBV2 to TRBJ2-3, with TRBD1 perhaps the D gene, on 7 matching bases. The clonotype originates from a female donor in good health. DNA sequence: TGTGCCAGCAGTGACGGCAGGGGGGAAGATACGCAGTATTTT. It encodes CASSDGRGEDTQYF.